This entry lists 28 T cell receptor beta chains sequenced from one sample in a study of CD8 T cells in ankylosing spondylitis. General study findings and limits: A TCR beta motif of under 10 highly homologous variants seemed to mark ankylosing spondylitis blood.

No antigen is known for these receptors. TCRdb analysed the 5' RACE reads with MiXCR anew, one entry per CDR3 protein. The sample gives over 600,000 distinct CDR3 sequences, around a fifth of which show up once; about a fifth is in the top ten. The sequenced material came from blood, either unsorted or a sorted T cell fraction (not recorded which). The receptors here all came from a male donor with ankylosing spondylitis.

The chain carries TRBV12-3 or TRBV12-4 and TRBJ2-1, with 9 positions matching TRBD2. J gave up 7 bases and V 6 bases, and 19 bases lay outside the gene matches. There are 18 residues in the CDR3. The CDR3 is CASSLRLSGSSVWNEQFF. In DNA, the CDR3 is TGTGCCAGCAGCCTCCGTCTTAGCGGGAGTAGTGTGTGGAATGAGCAGTTCTTC.

The rearrangement uses TRBV18 and TRBJ2-4; D not certain. The CDR3 runs 16 residues. Trimming shortened V by 6 bases and J by 1 base, and 16 bases separated the two germline ends. CDR1 KGHSH and CDR2 LQKENI come from the germline V gene. CDR3 DNA: TGTGCCAGCTCTGTCTTTGGCCCCGAGGCCAAAAACATTCAGTACTTC. It is translated as CASSVFGPEAKNIQYF.

This clonotype was seen a few times. The gene calls are TRBV20-1 and TRBJ2-4; D may be TRBD2 (6 bases). CDR1 and CDR2 (germline): DFQATT, SNEGSKA (reference sequence). This CDR3 spans 15 amino acids. V lost 0 bases and J lost 6, with 15 bases in between. This CDR3 reads CSARDPLGGGNIQYF. The CDR3 nucleotides are TGCAGTGCTAGAGATCCCCTCGGGGGAGGAAACATTCAGTACTTC.

This clonotype was seen many times. The chain is built from TRBV4-1 and TRBJ1-5, with 8 positions matching TRBD1. This CDR3 has 14 residues. Germline V gives CDR1 MGHRA, CDR2 YSYEKL. Trimming cost V 1 base and J 5 bases; bases outside gene matches: 1. DNA of the CDR3: TGCGCCAGCAGCCAAGGGACAGGGTATCAGCCCCAGCATTTT. It codes for CASSQGTGYQPQHF.

The chain combines TRBV2 with TRBJ2-1; D remains unclear. This CDR3 contains 13 residues. Trimming took 6 bases from V and 6 from J, leaving 12 bases between them. Germline CDR1 and CDR2: SNHLY and FYNNEI. The CDR3: CASSELGFNEQFF. The CDR3 DNA is TGTGCCAGCAGCGAGCTCGGATTCAATGAGCAGTTCTTC.

This clonotype was detected a few times. CDR3 residues: CASSPGTALETQYF. The DNA of the CDR3 is TGTGCCAGCAGCCCCGGGACAGCCTTAGAGACCCAGTACTTC. J is TRBJ2-5 and V is TRBV3-1; 7 bases map to TRBD1. The CDR3 is 14 residues long. The junction had 6 bases not matched to a gene; V was cut back by 4 bases and J by 4 bases. Germline V gene sequence: CDR1 LGHDT, CDR2 YNNKEL (reference sequence).

The chain combines TRBV20-1 with TRBJ2-7; 8 nucleotides align to TRBD2. The trim removed 2 bases at V and 5 bases at J, leaving 5 bases unmatched. The germline CDR1 and CDR2 sequences are DFQATT and SNEGSKA (reference sequence). The CDR3 consists of 13 residues. In nucleotides, the CDR3 is TGCAGTGCTAGAAGCGGGAGAAGCCACGAGCAGTACTTC. Translation gives CSARSGRSHEQYF.

The chain couples TRBV6-1 to TRBJ1-5; D call uncertain. Germline V gene lookup returns CDR1 MNHNS and CDR2 SASEGT. CDR3 size: 15 residues. Trimming removed 3 bases from V and 3 bases from J, with 12 bases in between. The chain's CDR3 is CASSDTSTYNQPQHF. The CDR3 DNA is TGTGCCAGCAGTGATACATCCACCTACAATCAGCCCCAGCATTTT.

This clonotype showed up just a few times. The chain combines TRBV29-1 with TRBJ1-2; a weak D match, TRBD1 (5 bases). The CDR3 length is 12 residues. The germline V gene has CDR1 SQVTM and CDR2 ANQGSEA. V gave up 7 bases and J gave up 5 bases, with 14 bases separating them. CDR3 bases: TGCAGCGACCAGGGCTCTTCGTATGGCTACACCTTC. As protein: CSDQGSSYGYTF. The entire variable domain, with the rest obtained from reference TRBV29-1 and TRBJ1-2, is as follows: SAVISQKPSRDICQRGTSLTIQCQVDSQVTMMFWYRQQPGQSLTLIATANQGSEATYESGFVIDKFPISRPNLTFSTLTVSNMSPEDSSIYLCSDQGSSYGYTFGSGTRLTVV.

Ten or more counts support this clonotype. J is TRBJ1-6 and V is TRBV12-3 or TRBV12-4; D may be TRBD1 (6 bases). The CDR3 totals 16 residues. V lost 4 bases to trimming and J lost 9 bases, with 19 bases between them. The CDR3 coding sequence is TGTGCCAGCAGTTCATCCTCACAGGGAAGGAGTTCACCCCTCCACTTT. It yields the protein CASSSSSQGRSSPLHF.

The chain uses TRBV7-9 and TRBJ2-1; 7 bases line up with TRBD2. V lost 8 bases and J lost 7; bases outside the gene matches: 8. The CDR3 covers 13 residues. CDR1 and CDR2 from the germline V gene are SEHNR and FQNEAQ (reference sequence). The CDR3 DNA reads as TGTGCCAGCGGATGGACTAGTGGGAATGAGCAGTTCTTC. This codes for CASGWTSGNEQFF.

V and J are TRBV5-1 and TRBJ2-6; 13 bases are shared with TRBD2. Germline CDR1 reads SGHRS; CDR2 reads YFSETQ. Trimming cost V 4 bases and J 1 base; bases outside gene matches: 8. The CDR3 covers 19 residues. As DNA, the CDR3 is TGCGCCAGCAGCCATGGACTAGCGGGAGCGTGGTCTGGGGCCAACGTCCTGACTTTC. Translating gives CASSHGLAGAWSGANVLTF.

The chain joins TRBV6-1 to TRBJ1-2, with D tentatively TRBD1 (6 bases). The CDR3 totals 15 residues. With 6 bases removed from V and 4 bases from J, the gap between germline ends came to 18 bases. Looked up from germline, CDR1 is MNHNS and CDR2 is SASEGT. The chain's CDR3 is CASRPGEGGSYGYTF. The CDR3 bases are TGTGCCAGCAGACCAGGGGAGGGGGGTAGCTATGGCTACACCTTC.

The rearrangement links TRBV4-3 to TRBJ2-7; D unclear. Trimming stripped 0 bases from V and 0 bases from J, with 12 bases between. Germline V gene data show CDR1 as LGHNA and CDR2 as YSLEER. The CDR3 consists of 16 residues. As DNA, the CDR3 is TGCGCCAGCAGCCAAGATATGGCGGCGACCTCCTACGAGCAGTACTTC. Its protein is CASSQDMAATSYEQYF.

The V gene is TRBV11-2, the J gene TRBJ1-3; D gene ambiguous. This CDR3 is 14 amino acids long. Trimming removed 5 bases at V and 2 bases at J, with 10 bases between. Germline assignment: CDR1 SGHAT and CDR2 FQNNGV. The CDR3 DNA reads TGTGCCAGCAGCGTCTGGGCTACTGGAAACACCATATATTTT. Encoded protein: CASSVWATGNTIYF.

The genes are TRBV27 and TRBJ1-2; 9 bases are shared with TRBD1. Germline trimming cut 2 bases from V and 6 bases from J; bases unmatched to any gene: 4. Germline CDR1 and CDR2: MNHEY and SMNVEV (reference sequence). The CDR3 is 14 residues long. The CDR3 DNA follows: TGTGCCAGCAGTTTAGCCCGGGACAGGGATGGCTACACCTTC. Translating gives CASSLARDRDGYTF.

This sequence joins TRBV5-1 and TRBJ2-2; D is possibly TRBD1 (5 bases). Germline lookup yields CDR1 SGHRS and CDR2 YFSETQ. V was pared by 0 bases and J by 4 bases, with 10 bases between. The CDR3 spans 15 residues. The CDR3 DNA reads as TGCGCCAGCAGCTTGGCAGGGATGGGCACCGGGGAGCTGTTTTTT. Translation: CASSLAGMGTGELFF.

The V gene is TRBV14, the J gene TRBJ2-1, with 7 positions matching TRBD2. After removal of 7 bases from V and 2 bases from J, the junction contained 5 bases not matched to a gene. The length of the CDR3 is 14 residues. Germline V gene sequence: CDR1 SGHDN, CDR2 FVKESK. CDR3 nucleotide sequence: TGTGCCAGCAATCCGGGGGGTCCCTACAATGAGCAGTTCTTC. It is translated as CASNPGGPYNEQFF. Variable domain in full (rest from reference TRBV14 and TRBJ2-1): EAGVTQFPSHSVIEKGQTVTLRCDPISGHDNLYWYRRVMGKEIKFLLHFVKESKQDESGMPNNRFLAERTGGTYSTLKVQPAELEDSGVYFCASNPGGPYNEQFFGPGTRLTVL.

J is TRBJ2-2 and V is TRBV28; no clear D gene. This CDR3 region has 14 residues. The V end lost 2 bases, the J end lost 8 bases, and 12 bases lay between the germline ends. The germline gives CDR1 MDHEN, CDR2 SYDVKM. CDR3 loop: CASSLPLDPGELFF. The CDR3 DNA reads TGTGCCAGCAGTTTACCCCTAGATCCGGGGGAGCTGTTTTTT.

The genes are TRBV30 and TRBJ2-7, with D uncertain. Germline V gives CDR1 GTSNPN, CDR2 SVGIG (reference sequence). The CDR3 extends over 11 amino acids. The germline V and J ends were trimmed by 2 bases and 4 bases, with 6 bases remaining between them. This chain's CDR3 is CAWSYTYEQYF. CDR3 DNA sequence: TGTGCCTGGAGTTACACTTACGAGCAGTACTTC.

This clonotype was detected a few times. V and J are TRBV4-2 and TRBJ2-5, with D uncertain. There are 13 residues in the CDR3. V lost 2 bases and J 9 bases, leaving 13 bases between the germline ends. CDR1 and CDR2 (germline): LGHNA, YNFKEQ. The CDR3 here is CASSQILTEPQYF. CDR3 in DNA: TGTGCCAGCAGCCAAATCCTGACTGAACCCCAGTACTTC.

The chain links TRBV20-1 to TRBJ2-7, with D possibly matching TRBD1 (5 bases). The CDR3 covers 13 residues. Between the trimmed V and J ends, which lost 8 bases and 3 bases, there was a span of 17 bases. CDR1 and CDR2 from the germline V gene are DFQATT and SNEGSKA (reference sequence). The CDR3 DNA is TGCAGTACTCAAGCGACAGCTTTCTACGAGCAGTACTTC. Translation gives CSTQATAFYEQYF.

The CDR3 is CASSTHTGYNSPLHF. The CDR3 DNA follows: TGTGCCAGCAGTACTCACACGGGTTATAATTCACCCCTCCACTTT. This chain connects TRBV12-3 or TRBV12-4 to TRBJ1-6; D unresolved. The CDR3 spans 15 residues. V gave up 5 bases and J gave up 4 bases, with 12 bases separating them.

This clonotype was detected a few times. The rearrangement joins TRBV12-3 or TRBV12-4 to TRBJ1-2; D is unclear. The CDR3 totals 15 residues. V lost 3 bases and J 4 bases, leaving 15 bases between the germline ends. The CDR3 region is CASSLAGRVTYGYTF. DNA of the CDR3: TGTGCCAGCAGTTTGGCCGGGCGCGTTACCTATGGCTACACCTTC.

J is TRBJ2-1 and V is TRBV24-1, with unresolved D. The germline gives CDR1 KGHDR, CDR2 SFDVKD. This CDR3 is built from 15 residues. The ends were cut back, 3 bases at V and 6 bases at J, with 14 bases in the middle. CDR3 coding DNA: TGTGCCACCAGTGATCGTAGAAACCCCGCCAATGAGCAGTTCTTC. Protein sequence: CATSDRRNPANEQFF.

This chain uses TRBV4-1 with TRBJ2-3; 8 bases map to TRBD2. CDR3 length: 17 amino acids. The V segment lost 0 bases and the J segment 6 bases; nucleotides outside the gene matches: 11. Per the germline V gene, CDR1 is MGHRA and CDR2 is YSYEKL. CDR3 loop: CASSQDWGSGSTDTQYF. DNA for the CDR3: TGCGCCAGCAGCCAAGATTGGGGGAGCGGGAGTACGGATACGCAGTATTTT.

This clonotype was detected a few times. The chain carries TRBV7-2 and TRBJ1-5, with TRBD1 as a possible D gene (6 bases). In germline, CDR1 is SGHTA, CDR2 FQGNSA. The ends were cut back, 5 bases at V and 5 bases at J, with 10 bases in the middle. The CDR3 is 13 residues long. The CDR3 sequence is CASSKDSDQPQHF. The DNA of the CDR3 is TGTGCCAGCAGCAAGGACAGCGATCAGCCCCAGCATTTT.

This clonotype occurred a few times. The rearrangement links TRBV5-6 to TRBJ2-1, with D uncertain. Germline V lookup: CDR1 SGHDT, CDR2 YYEEEE. There are 16 residues in the CDR3. The V end lost 1 base, the J end lost 0 bases, and 11 bases lay between the germline ends. Here the CDR3 DNA reads TGTGCCAGCAGCTTGTATGGCCTAAGCTCCTACAATGAGCAGTTCTTC. Amino acid sequence: CASSLYGLSSYNEQFF.